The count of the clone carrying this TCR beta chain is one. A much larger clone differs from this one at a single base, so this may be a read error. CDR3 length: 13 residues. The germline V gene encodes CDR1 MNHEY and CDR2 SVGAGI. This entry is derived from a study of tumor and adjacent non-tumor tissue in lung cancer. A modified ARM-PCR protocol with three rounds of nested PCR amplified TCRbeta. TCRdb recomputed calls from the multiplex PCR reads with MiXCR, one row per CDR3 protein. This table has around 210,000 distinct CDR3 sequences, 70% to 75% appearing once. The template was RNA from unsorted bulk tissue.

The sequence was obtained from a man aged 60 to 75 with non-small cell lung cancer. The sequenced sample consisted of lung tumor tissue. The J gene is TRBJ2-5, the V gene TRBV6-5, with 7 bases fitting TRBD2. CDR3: CTSDTGTAGAQYF. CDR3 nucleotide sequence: TGTACCAGTGATACCGGGACCGCGGGGGCCCAGTACTTC.